These 23 T cell receptor beta chains were all obtained from the same sample, sequenced in a study of blood T cell repertoires in COVID-19. Clones were read by immunoSEQ multiplex PCR, and TCRdb kept only the in-frame ones, dropping some. Of about 100,000 clones in the sample, approximately 91% were seen once. The sample was peripheral blood. These receptors all come from a man in his fifties with active COVID-19.

The rearrangement links TRBV10-2 to TRBJ1-6, with D possibly being TRBD1 (6 bases). There are 16 residues in the CDR3. The germline V gene encodes CDR1 WSHSY and CDR2 SAAADI. Trimming shortened V by 0 bases and J by 4 bases, and 10 bases separated the two germline ends. CDR3 DNA: TGCGCCAGCAGTGAGTCGCCGGGACAATATAATTCACCCCTCCACTTT. This codes for CASSESPGQYNSPLHF.

The chain recombines TRBV10-3 with TRBJ2-7; TRBD2 matches at 9 bases. Germline CDR1 ENHRY, CDR2 SYGVKD. There are 17 residues in the CDR3. The junction had 6 bases not matched to a gene; V was cut back by 0 bases and J by 0 bases. CDR3: CAISESLGGRGSYEQYV. CDR3 nucleotides: TGTGCCATCAGTGAGTCTTTAGGCGGGAGGGGCTCCTACGAGCAGTACGTC.

The chain has TRBV10-3 and TRBJ1-1, with D uncertain. Germline V gene data show CDR1 as ENHRY and CDR2 as SYGVKD. V was pared by 2 bases and J by 10 bases, with 14 bases between. The CDR3 sequence is 13 residues long. CDR3 DNA sequence: TGTGCCATCAGTGAGGTCCTACTCGGCGGAGCTTTCTTT. It translates to CAISEVLLGGAFF.

The V call is TRBV5-4, the J call TRBJ1-1, with D unresolved. Per the germline V gene, CDR1 is SGHNT and CDR2 is YYREEE (reference sequence). CDR3 length: 13 residues. The V gene lost 2 bases and the J gene lost 0 bases, with 5 bases spanning the gap. The CDR3 sequence is CASSFELNTEAFF. The CDR3 DNA reads TGTGCCAGCAGCTTCGAGCTGAACACTGAAGCTTTCTTT.

V usage is TRBV5-1 and J usage is TRBJ2-2; weak D call: TRBD2 (5 bases). The CDR3 spans 14 residues. CDR1 is SGHRS and CDR2 is YFSETQ in the germline V gene. V was clipped by 5 bases and J by 3 bases, with 11 bases between them. CDR3 bases: TGCGCCAGCAGGAGGGTCGGGGACACCGGGGAGCTGTTTTTT. Its translation: CASRRVGDTGELFF. Complete variable domain (other parts from reference TRBV5-1 and TRBJ2-2): KAGVTQTPRYLIKTRGQQVTLSCSPISGHRSVSWYQQTPGQGLQFLFEYFSETQRNKGNFPGRFSGRQFSNSRSEMNVSTLELGDSALYLCASRRVGDTGELFFGEGSRLTVL.

This chain connects TRBV11-2 to TRBJ1-2; TRBD1 is a possible D gene (6 bases). CDR3 length: 14 residues. Between the trimmed V and J ends, which lost 4 bases and 7 bases, there was a span of 16 bases. CDR1 is SGHAT, CDR2 FQNNGV, per germline. DNA of the CDR3: TGTGCCAGCAGCTCCCGACAGGCTTCACTTGGCTACACCTTC. It translates to CASSSRQASLGYTF. Using reference TRBV11-2 and TRBJ1-2 for the parts outside the CDR3, the full variable domain is EAGVAQSPRYKIIEKRQSVAFWCNPISGHATLYWYQQILGQGPKLLIQFQNNGVVDDSQLPKDRFSAERLKGVDSTLKIQPAKLEDSAVYLCASSSRQASLGYTFGSGTRLTVV.

This sequence joins TRBV7-9 and TRBJ1-1; 9 positions agree with TRBD1. Germline V CDR1 and CDR2: SEHNR, FQNEAQ (reference sequence). J lost 3 bases, V lost 0 bases, and 5 bases had no gene match. CDR3 size: 16 residues. CDR3 protein: CASSLADRGIDTEAFF. CDR3 DNA: TGTGCCAGCAGCTTAGCGGACAGGGGCATTGACACTGAAGCTTTCTTT.

The rearrangement links TRBV2 to TRBJ1-4, with D unclear. Between the trimmed V and J ends, which lost 7 bases and 3 bases, there was a span of 12 bases. Germline CDR1 reads SNHLY; CDR2 reads FYNNEI. The CDR3 runs to 14 residues. As DNA, the CDR3 is TGTGCCAGCACCGGCGGCGGAGCTAATGAAAAACTGTTTTTT. Protein product: CASTGGGANEKLFF.

This clone has only a few counts. V and J are TRBV9 and TRBJ1-5, with D uncertain. V was shortened by 4 bases and J by 5 bases, with 10 bases between the two germline ends. This CDR3 is built from 13 residues. In germline, CDR1 is SGDLS, CDR2 YYNGEE. The CDR3 nucleotides read TGTGCCAGCAGCCCCGAGGGTTATCAGCCCCAGCATTTT. It translates to CASSPEGYQPQHF. The full variable domain, completed using reference TRBV9 and TRBJ1-5, is DSGVTQTPKHLITATGQRVTLRCSPRSGDLSVYWYQQSLDQGLQFLIQYYNGEERAKGNILERFSAQQFPDLHSELNLSSLELGDSALYFCASSPEGYQPQHFGDGTRLSIL.

This CDR3 reads CATSRIDLDTGELFF. CDR3 DNA: TGTGCCACCAGCAGAATAGATTTGGACACCGGGGAGCTGTTTTTT. This sequence joins TRBV15 and TRBJ2-2; D unclear. The V end lost 2 bases, the J end lost 3 bases, and 10 bases lay between the germline ends. This CDR3 is built from 15 residues. CDR1 is LNHNV and CDR2 is YYDKDF in the germline V gene (reference sequence). The full variable domain, its missing parts supplied by reference TRBV15 and TRBJ2-2, is DAMVIQNPRYQVTQFGKPVTLSCSQTLNHNVMYWYQQKSSQAPKLLFHYYDKDFNNEADTPDNFQSRRPNTSFCFLDIRSPGLGDTAMYLCATSRIDLDTGELFFGEGSRLTVL.

The rearrangement uses TRBV6-6 and TRBJ2-1; 8 bases match TRBD2. CDR3 size: 14 residues. Looked up from germline, CDR1 is MNHNY and CDR2 is SVGAGI (reference sequence). Trimming removed 7 bases from V and 7 bases from J; junction bases left unmatched: 9. The DNA of the CDR3 is TGTGCCAGCACTGGACTAGCCGTTGGGAATGAGCAGTTCTTC. Translated: CASTGLAVGNEQFF.

This clone occurred once. The chain is built from TRBV30 and TRBJ2-2, with D tentatively TRBD1 (5 bases). This CDR3 has 15 amino acids. The germline gives CDR1 GTSNPN, CDR2 SVGIG (reference sequence). Trimming cost V 0 bases and J 0 bases, with 8 bases left between them. The CDR3 loop reads CAWSVTRANTGELFF. CDR3 DNA sequence: TGTGCCTGGAGTGTAACCAGGGCGAACACCGGGGAGCTGTTTTTT.

J is TRBJ2-1 and V is TRBV4-1, with 7 bases identical to TRBD1. Germline V CDR1 and CDR2: MGHRA, YSYEKL. The CDR3 contains 13 residues. V gave up 4 bases and J gave up 3 bases; unmatched junction bases: 0. The CDR3: CASSRDSYNEQFF. The CDR3 coding sequence is TGCGCCAGCAGCCGGGACAGCTACAATGAGCAGTTCTTC.

This chain joins TRBV6-6 and TRBJ1-6, with TRBD1 as a possible D gene (6 bases). CDR1 and CDR2 (germline): MNHNY, SVGAGI (reference sequence). V was trimmed by 5 bases and J by 7 bases, leaving 12 bases between them. CDR3 size: 14 residues. As DNA, the CDR3 is TGTGCCAGCAGTGACCCTACAGGGAATTCACCCCTCCACTTT. Amino acids: CASSDPTGNSPLHF.

V is TRBV5-4 and J is TRBJ1-3; unclear D gene. The germline V gene has CDR1 SGHNT and CDR2 YYREEE (reference sequence). This CDR3 spans 15 amino acids. Trimming stripped 4 bases from V and 2 bases from J, with 13 bases between. This CDR3 reads CASSPGAEPGNTIYF. The CDR3, as DNA: TGTGCCAGCAGCCCCGGTGCGGAGCCTGGAAACACCATATATTTT.

The V call is TRBV2, the J call TRBJ2-5; 10 bases are a match to TRBD2. This CDR3 is built from 17 residues. With V trimmed by 7 bases and J by 5 bases, 16 bases remained unmatched. CDR1 is SNHLY, CDR2 FYNNEI, per germline. In nucleotides, the CDR3 is TGTGCCAGCACGGCCAACGGACTAACTAGCGGGGCTGAGACCCAGTACTTC. It encodes CASTANGLTSGAETQYF. Together with reference TRBV2 and TRBJ2-5, the CDR3 gives the full variable domain: EPEVTQTPSHQVTQMGQEVILRCVPISNHLYFYWYRQILGQKVEFLVSFYNNEISEKSEIFDDQFSVERPDGSNFTLKIRSTKLEDSAMYFCASTANGLTSGAETQYFGPGTRLLVL.

The chain carries TRBV11-2 and TRBJ2-7; D not resolved. The V gene's germline CDR1 is SGHAT and CDR2 FQNNGV. V lost 3 bases, J lost 3 bases, and 6 bases lay in between. This CDR3 contains 12 residues. The CDR3 sequence: CASSFQNYEQYF. CDR3 nucleotides: TGTGCCAGCAGCTTCCAGAACTACGAGCAGTACTTC.

This clone was detected only a few times. The rearrangement uses TRBV6-5 and TRBJ2-7, with D possibly TRBD1 on 5 matching bases. The CDR3 runs 14 residues. V lost 7 bases to trimming and J lost 2 bases, with 15 bases between them. Germline values: CDR1 MNHEY, CDR2 SVGAGI. The CDR3 protein is CASTEDQGPYEQYF. The CDR3 nucleotides read TGTGCCAGCACAGAAGATCAGGGCCCCTACGAGCAGTACTTC.

The rearrangement links TRBV19 to TRBJ1-1; 7 positions match TRBD1. Per the germline V gene, CDR1 is LNHDA and CDR2 is SQIVND (reference sequence). V lost 4 bases, J lost 5 bases, and 7 bases stayed unmatched. The CDR3 length is 14 residues. This CDR3 reads CASSTQGTATEAFF. The CDR3 DNA follows: TGTGCCAGTAGTACACAGGGGACGGCGACTGAAGCTTTCTTT.

This clone was observed a single time. The rearrangement links TRBV21-1 to TRBJ2-1; TRBD2 is taken as the D call from the table, unchecked against the DNA. TRBV21-1 is reported as a pseudogene. The CDR3 runs to 20 residues. CDR3 residues: CASSKAIPGTSGTTDNEQFF. The CDR3 region has the DNA TGTGCCAGCAGCAAAGCAATTCCCGGGACTAGCGGGACCACGGACAATGAGCAGTTCTTC.

This clone was seen only a few times. The chain uses TRBV6-6 and TRBJ1-5; D is unresolved. Trimming left V 10 bases short and J 5 bases short, with 15 bases between. The CDR3 extends over 13 amino acids. Germline-derived CDR1 and CDR2 are MNHNY and SVGAGI (reference sequence). CDR3 sequence reads: CATVPGGDQPQHF. The CDR3 DNA follows: TGTGCCACCGTGCCGGGTGGAGATCAGCCCCAGCATTTT.

The chain has TRBV21-1 and TRBJ2-3; TRBD2, the D gene given by the table, was not confirmed from the DNA. TRBV21-1 is shown as a pseudogene. This CDR3 contains 14 residues. CDR3 nucleotide sequence: TGTGCCAGCAGCAAACCCTATTCCACAGATACGCAGTATTTT. Translated, it gives CASSKPYSTDTQYF.

This chain links TRBV4-2 with TRBJ1-3; TRBD1 is a possible D gene (5 bases). The CDR3 extends over 19 amino acids. The V gene's germline CDR1 is LGHNA and CDR2 YNFKEQ. V lost 4 bases and J lost 3, with 25 bases in between. The CDR3: CASSLKSGGSGFGGNTIYF. DNA of the CDR3: TGTGCCAGCAGCCTCAAGAGCGGGGGATCAGGATTTGGTGGAAACACCATATATTTT.